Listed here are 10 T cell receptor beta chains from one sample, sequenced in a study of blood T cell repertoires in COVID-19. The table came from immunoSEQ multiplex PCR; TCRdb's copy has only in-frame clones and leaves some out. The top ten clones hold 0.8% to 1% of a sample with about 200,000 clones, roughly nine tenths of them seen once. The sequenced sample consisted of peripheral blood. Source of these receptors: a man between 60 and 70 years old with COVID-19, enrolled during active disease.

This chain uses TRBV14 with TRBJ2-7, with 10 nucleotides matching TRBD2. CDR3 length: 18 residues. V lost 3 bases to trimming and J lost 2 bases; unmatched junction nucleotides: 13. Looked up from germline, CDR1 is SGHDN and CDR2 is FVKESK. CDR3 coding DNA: TGTGCCAGCAGCCAGGGCGAGCGGGAGGGTTTTTTAACCTACGAGCAGTACTTC. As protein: CASSQGEREGFLTYEQYF.

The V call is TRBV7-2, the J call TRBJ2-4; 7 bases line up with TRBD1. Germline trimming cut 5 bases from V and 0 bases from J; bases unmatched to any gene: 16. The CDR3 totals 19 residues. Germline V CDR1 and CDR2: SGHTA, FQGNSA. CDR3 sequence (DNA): TGTGCCAGCAGCCCGCGGACAGGTTTACGCGGTTTAGCCAAAAACATTCAGTACTTC. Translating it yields CASSPRTGLRGLAKNIQYF.

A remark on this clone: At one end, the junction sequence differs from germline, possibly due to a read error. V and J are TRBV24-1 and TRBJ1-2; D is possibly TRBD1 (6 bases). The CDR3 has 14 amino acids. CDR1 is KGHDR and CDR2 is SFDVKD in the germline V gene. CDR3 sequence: CATRGKGQGQECPF. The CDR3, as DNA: TGTGCCACCCGAGGTAAGGGGCAGGGGCAGGAGTGCCCCTTC.

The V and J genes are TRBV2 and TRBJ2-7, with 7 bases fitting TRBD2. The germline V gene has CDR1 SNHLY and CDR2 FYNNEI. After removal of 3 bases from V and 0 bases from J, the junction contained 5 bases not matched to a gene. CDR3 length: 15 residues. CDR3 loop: CASSDPAGSSYEQYF. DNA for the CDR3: TGTGCCAGCAGTGACCCAGCGGGGAGCTCCTACGAGCAGTACTTC.

CDR3 protein: CAWEKSSYEQYF. CDR3 nucleotides: TGTGCCTGGGAGAAGAGCTCCTACGAGCAGTACTTC. The chain couples TRBV30 to TRBJ2-7; no reliable D call. The ends were cut back, 5 bases at V and 0 bases at J, with 8 bases in the middle. The CDR3 loop spans 12 amino acids. Germline V CDR1 and CDR2: GTSNPN, SVGIG (reference sequence).

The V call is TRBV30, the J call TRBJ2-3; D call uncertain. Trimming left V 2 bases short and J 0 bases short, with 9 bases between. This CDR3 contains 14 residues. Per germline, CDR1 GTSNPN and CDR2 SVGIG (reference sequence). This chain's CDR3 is CAWSTPLSTDTQYF. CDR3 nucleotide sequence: TGTGCCTGGAGTACTCCCTTAAGCACAGATACGCAGTATTTT.

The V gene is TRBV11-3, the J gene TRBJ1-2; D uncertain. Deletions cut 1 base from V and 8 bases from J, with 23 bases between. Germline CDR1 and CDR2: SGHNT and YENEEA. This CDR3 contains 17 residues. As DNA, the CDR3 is TGTGCCAGCAGCTTAGGCCGAATATCAACAGTATTGTGGGGCTACACCTTC. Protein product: CASSLGRISTVLWGYTF.

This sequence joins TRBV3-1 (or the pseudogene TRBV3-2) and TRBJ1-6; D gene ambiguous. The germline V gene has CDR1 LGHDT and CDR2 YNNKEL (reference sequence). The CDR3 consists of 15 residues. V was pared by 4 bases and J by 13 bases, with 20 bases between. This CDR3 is CASSLRTGNSGPLHF. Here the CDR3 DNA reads TGTGCCAGCAGCCTACGCACCGGGAACTCTGGTCCCCTCCACTTT.

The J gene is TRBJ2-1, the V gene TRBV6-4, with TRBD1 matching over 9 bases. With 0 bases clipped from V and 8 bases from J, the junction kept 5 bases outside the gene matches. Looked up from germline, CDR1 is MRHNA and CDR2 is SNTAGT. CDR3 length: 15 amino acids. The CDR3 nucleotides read TGTGCCAGCAGTGACTCGGGTACAGGGGGCGATGAGCAGTTCTTC. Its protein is CASSDSGTGGDEQFF.

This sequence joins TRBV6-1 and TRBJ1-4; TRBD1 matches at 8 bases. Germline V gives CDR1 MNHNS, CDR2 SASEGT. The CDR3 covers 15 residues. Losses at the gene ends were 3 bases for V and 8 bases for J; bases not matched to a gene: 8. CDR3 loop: CASSDRSGGREKLFF. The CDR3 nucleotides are TGTGCCAGCAGTGATCGGTCAGGGGGCCGAGAAAAACTGTTTTTT.